This TCR beta chain was profiled in a study of blood T cells in healthy people across ages. Through a sample-barcoded 5' primer and a J-beta primer mix, a second PCR was run for roughly 6 to 12 cycles. TCRdb re-called the 5' RACE reads with MiXCR, one entry per CDR3 protein. The table lists 700,000 to 1,000,000 distinct CDR3 sequences, around 42% of them singletons, with roughly 19% in the top ten. This CDR3 has 15 residues. Germline CDR1 and CDR2: MDHEN and SYDVKM. About this clonotype: As yet, its antigen is unknown. The junction departs from germline at one end; a sequencing error may be responsible.

General observations from the study: Naive T cell percentage showed a strong correlation with the diversity of TCR beta.

This chain joins TRBV28 and TRBJ2-7; 10 bases map to TRBD1. This sequence originates from a man aged 60 to 75 in good health. The sequenced sample consisted of blood. The CDR3 DNA reads TGTGCCAGCAGGACCACCGGGACAGGGGCCTACGAGCTGTACTTC. This encodes CASRTTGTGAYELYF.